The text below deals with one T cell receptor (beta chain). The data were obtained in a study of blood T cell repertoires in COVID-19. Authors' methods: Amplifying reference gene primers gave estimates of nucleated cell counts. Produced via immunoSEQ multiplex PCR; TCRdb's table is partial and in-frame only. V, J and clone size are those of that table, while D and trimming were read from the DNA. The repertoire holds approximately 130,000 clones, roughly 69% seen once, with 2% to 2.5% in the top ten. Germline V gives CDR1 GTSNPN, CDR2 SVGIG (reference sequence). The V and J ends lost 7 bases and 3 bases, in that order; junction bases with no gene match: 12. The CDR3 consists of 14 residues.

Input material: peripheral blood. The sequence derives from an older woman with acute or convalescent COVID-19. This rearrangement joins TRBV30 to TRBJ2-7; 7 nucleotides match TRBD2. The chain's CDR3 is CASMAYSGGYEQYF. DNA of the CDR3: TGTGCCTCTATGGCTTATTCGGGGGGCTACGAGCAGTACTTC.